These 9 T cell receptor beta chains were sequenced from one sample in a study of cytomegalovirus exposure and HLA in healthy donors. The PCR ran on 60 Vbeta and 13 Jbeta primers. Sequencing was performed with immunoSEQ multiplex PCR; in TCRdb, only in-frame clones are kept and a portion is missing. The data hold about 57,000 clones, with approximately 79% observed a single time. The sequencing input was PBMCs. The receptors were gathered from a woman in her 30s in good health and CMV-seronegative.

The chain employs TRBV12-5 and TRBJ1-6; D gene ambiguous. V shed 4 bases and J shed 10 bases, with 8 bases lying between them. Germline loops: CDR1 LGHNT, CDR2 FRNRAP. The CDR3 sequence is 12 residues long. The CDR3 DNA reads as TGTGCTAGTGGTTGGGAGGGCTCACCCCTCCACTTT. Its translation: CASGWEGSPLHF.

The V and J genes are TRBV19 and TRBJ1-1; 8 bases line up with TRBD1. J gave up 5 bases and V 4 bases, and 9 bases lay outside the gene matches. CDR1 is LNHDA, CDR2 SQIVND, per germline (reference sequence). There are 15 residues in the CDR3. The CDR3 spells CASSRQGAPGTEAFF. The CDR3 DNA reads as TGTGCCAGTAGTAGGCAGGGGGCGCCGGGAACTGAAGCTTTCTTT.

The chain carries TRBV7-8 and TRBJ2-2; D unresolved. V gave up 2 bases and J gave up 4 bases, with 8 bases separating them. The germline gives CDR1 SGHVS, CDR2 FQNEAQ. The CDR3 runs to 14 residues. The CDR3 region has the DNA TGTGCCAGCAGCTTAATTCAGGTCACCGGGGAGCTGTTTTTT. Encoded protein: CASSLIQVTGELFF.

This clone was detected only a few times. The chain joins TRBV7-8 to TRBJ2-7; 11 bases are a match to TRBD2. The V gene's germline CDR1 is SGHVS and CDR2 FQNEAQ. With 5 bases clipped from V and 2 bases from J, the junction kept 2 bases outside the gene matches. CDR3 length: 14 residues. The CDR3: CASSRLAGPYEQYV. CDR3 bases: TGTGCCAGCAGCCGACTAGCGGGACCCTACGAGCAGTACGTC.

This chain joins TRBV7-9 and TRBJ1-1; D uncertain. The V gene lost 5 bases and the J gene lost 4 bases, with 8 bases spanning the gap. From germline, CDR1 is SEHNR and CDR2 FQNEAQ (reference sequence). The CDR3 has 12 residues. The CDR3 is CASSRTITEAFF. For the CDR3, the DNA is TGTGCCAGCAGCCGAACAATCACTGAAGCTTTCTTT.

This clone occurred a few times. J is TRBJ2-7 and V is TRBV6-1; 9 bases map to TRBD1. Per the germline V gene, CDR1 is MNHNS and CDR2 is SASEGT. Losses at the gene ends were 0 bases for V and 7 bases for J; bases not matched to a gene: 7. This CDR3 contains 15 residues. The CDR3 here is CASSEAIQGAREQYV. The CDR3 region has the DNA TGTGCCAGCAGTGAAGCGATACAGGGGGCTAGGGAGCAGTACGTC.

The chain combines TRBV11-1 with TRBJ2-4; 7 bases map to TRBD2. This CDR3 contains 13 residues. Per germline, CDR1 SGHAT and CDR2 FQDESV (reference sequence). V shed 3 bases, J shed 6 bases, and the junction held 2 bases outside the gene matches. CDR3 region: CASSFAGANIQYF. Written as DNA, the CDR3 is TGTGCCAGCAGCTTTGCGGGAGCAAACATTCAGTACTTC.

The genes are TRBV6-5 and TRBJ1-2, with D possibly matching TRBD1 (6 bases). Trimming pared 4 bases from V and 2 bases from J, leaving 8 bases between. The germline V gene has CDR1 MNHEY and CDR2 SVGAGI. The CDR3 spans 13 residues. CDR3 sequence reads: CASSSGENYGYTF. In DNA form, the CDR3 reads TGTGCCAGCAGTTCAGGGGAGAACTATGGCTACACCTTC.

The chain couples TRBV5-1 to TRBJ2-7; D ambiguous. The CDR3 covers 18 residues. Per germline, CDR1 SGHRS and CDR2 YFSETQ. Deletions cut 0 bases from V and 3 bases from J, with 22 bases between. Here the CDR3 reads CASSLESFGRDKGYEQYF. Written as DNA, the CDR3 is TGCGCCAGCAGCTTGGAAAGTTTTGGTAGAGACAAAGGCTACGAGCAGTACTTC.